One and the same sample provided the 31 T cell receptor beta chains below, sequenced in a study of CD8 T cells in ankylosing spondylitis. Each CDR3 protein is one row after TCRdb ran MiXCR on the 5' RACE reads. The sample shows approximately 130,000 distinct CDR3 sequences, roughly 9% of them seen only once. The sample consisted of blood, either unsorted or a sorted T cell fraction (not recorded which). Receptor source: a male donor with ankylosing spondylitis or in good health (not recorded which).

The CDR3 DNA reads TGTGCCAGCTCACCACCACAGGATTCCTACAATGAGCAGTTCTTC. It is translated as CASSPPQDSYNEQFF. The genes are TRBV18 and TRBJ2-1, with a possible D match to TRBD1 (5 bases). The CDR3 is made up of 15 amino acids. Germline CDR1 and CDR2: KGHSH and LQKENI. Between the trimmed V and J ends, which lost 0 bases and 1 base, there was a span of 7 bases.

This clonotype showed up just a few times. The chain couples TRBV5-1 to TRBJ2-7; 8 bases align to TRBD2. Germline assignment: CDR1 SGHRS and CDR2 YFSETQ. The ends lost 0 bases at V and 2 bases at J; junction bases unmatched: 4. The CDR3 spans 15 residues. For the CDR3, the DNA is TGCGCCAGCAGCTTGGGGGTAGCGGGGCCCTACGAGCAGTACTTC. It yields the protein CASSLGVAGPYEQYF.

This clonotype has a count of ten or more. The rearrangement links TRBV5-1 to TRBJ1-4, with D unclear. CDR3 length: 14 amino acids. CDR1 is SGHRS, CDR2 YFSETQ, per germline. Between the trimmed V and J ends, which lost 4 bases and 2 bases, there was a span of 9 bases. The CDR3 region has the DNA TGCGCCAGCAGCCCAGGCGGGACTAATGAAAAACTGTTTTTT. The encoded protein is CASSPGGTNEKLFF.

This rearrangement joins TRBV10-3 to TRBJ1-1; 9 nucleotides align to TRBD1. The CDR3 loop spans 18 amino acids. V lost 0 bases and J lost 0; bases outside the gene matches: 8. Germline V gives CDR1 ENHRY, CDR2 SYGVKD. The CDR3 sequence is CAISESLTGGGLNTEAFF. The CDR3 DNA reads TGTGCCATCAGTGAGTCGCTGACAGGGGGAGGCCTGAACACTGAAGCTTTCTTT.

This clonotype was found many times. The rearrangement links TRBV28 to TRBJ2-1; 8 bases align to TRBD2. CDR3 size: 13 residues. Germline lookup yields CDR1 MDHEN and CDR2 SYDVKM. Trimming took 5 bases from V and 7 from J; bases not matched to a gene: 4. CDR3 in DNA: TGTGCCAGCAGTAGACTAGCGACAAATGAGCAGTTCTTC. Its translation: CASSRLATNEQFF.

This clonotype has at least ten counts. This sequence joins TRBV29-1 and TRBJ1-1, with a weak D call TRBD1 (5 bases). The V and J ends lost 5 bases and 1 base respectively, with 8 bases between them. CDR1 SQVTM and CDR2 ANQGSEA come from the germline V gene. The CDR3 totals 12 residues. The CDR3: CSVSTGNTEAFF. CDR3 nucleotides: TGCAGCGTTTCTACAGGGAACACTGAAGCTTTCTTT.

This clonotype has a count of ten or more. The chain joins TRBV7-6 to TRBJ2-5; 9 positions match TRBD2. Germline V lookup: CDR1 SGHVS, CDR2 FNYEAQ. V was pared by 5 bases and J by 2 bases, with 9 bases of the junction left unmatched. The CDR3 totals 16 residues. The CDR3 DNA is TGTGCCAGCAGCATAGGGACTAGCCCTATTCAAGAGACCCAGTACTTC. Its protein is CASSIGTSPIQETQYF.

This clonotype was detected many times. The chain recombines TRBV28 with TRBJ2-4; either TRBD1 or TRBD2 may fit D (6 bases each). Per germline, CDR1 MDHEN and CDR2 SYDVKM. V was trimmed by 5 bases and J by 0 bases, leaving 14 bases between them. The CDR3 has 16 amino acids. The CDR3 DNA reads TGTGCCAGCAGTGGGGCGGGGACACTAGCCAAAAACATTCAGTACTTC. Amino acid sequence: CASSGAGTLAKNIQYF.

This clonotype was observed many times. The chain links TRBV10-3 to TRBJ2-5, with a tentative D call TRBD1 (6 bases). CDR1 is ENHRY and CDR2 is SYGVKD in the germline V gene. The CDR3 is made up of 12 amino acids. V shed 10 bases and J shed 5 bases, with 14 bases lying between them. For the CDR3, the DNA is TGTGCCACCGGGGACAACGGGGAGACCCAGTACTTC. Encoded protein: CATGDNGETQYF.

This clonotype came up a few times. The chain is built from TRBV4-2 and TRBJ2-5, with 9 bases fitting TRBD2. The CDR3 spans 17 residues. Per germline, CDR1 LGHNA and CDR2 YNFKEQ. After removal of 3 bases from V and 0 bases from J, the junction contained 8 bases not matched to a gene. CDR3 sequence: CASSHQNLAGNQETQYF. In DNA form, the CDR3 reads TGTGCCAGCAGCCACCAGAATCTAGCGGGGAACCAAGAGACCCAGTACTTC.

The rearrangement links TRBV20-1 to TRBJ2-2; D is possibly TRBD1 or TRBD2 (5 bases each). V dropped 5 bases and J dropped 4 bases, with 14 bases sitting between them. The CDR3 runs 14 residues. Germline assignment: CDR1 DFQATT and CDR2 SNEGSKA (reference sequence). As DNA, the CDR3 is TGCAGTGCTCCACTAGGGGTGGCCACCGGGGAGCTGTTTTTT. It encodes CSAPLGVATGELFF.

The sample holds many counts of this clonotype. CDR3 in amino acids: CASSLTSGTYNEQFF. In DNA form, the CDR3 reads TGTGCCAGCAGTCTGACTAGCGGGACCTACAATGAGCAGTTCTTC. The chain links TRBV12-3 or TRBV12-4 to TRBJ2-1, with 11 bases that match TRBD2. This CDR3 contains 15 residues. Unmatched junction bases numbered 2, after V lost 5 bases and J lost 2 bases.

This clonotype has at least ten counts. The CDR3 nucleotides read TGTGCCAGCAGTGGAGAGAAGCCGGGACAGGGGGCTCAAAATCGGGGCAATGAGCAGTTCTTC. Protein: CASSGEKPGQGAQNRGNEQFF. This chain uses TRBV6-1 with TRBJ2-1; 12 bases map to TRBD1. V trimming: 4 bases; J trimming: 6 bases; junction bases outside the gene matches: 22. The CDR3 is 21 amino acids. CDR1 MNHNS and CDR2 SASEGT come from the germline V gene.

In its sample, this clonotype was seen many times. This chain connects TRBV5-5 to TRBJ2-6; unclear D gene. Germline CDR1 and CDR2: SGHKS and YYEKEE (reference sequence). V was trimmed by 2 bases and J by 8 bases, leaving 2 bases between them. The CDR3 contains 11 residues. The CDR3 DNA follows: TGTGCCAGCAGCTTCTCCAACGTCCTGACTTTC. This gives the protein CASSFSNVLTF.

The rearrangement joins TRBV11-2 to TRBJ2-7; 9 bases are shared with TRBD2. Trimming removed 3 bases from V and 2 bases from J; junction bases left unmatched: 14. In germline, CDR1 is SGHAT, CDR2 FQNNGV. The CDR3 spans 18 residues. The CDR3 region has the DNA TGTGCCAGCAGCTTTTCCCTCGGGCGGGAGGGGTTCGCCTACGAGCAGTACTTC. Translation: CASSFSLGREGFAYEQYF.

J is TRBJ2-3 and V is TRBV5-1; 14 nucleotides line up with TRBD2. CDR3 length: 15 residues. The V gene end was trimmed by 4 bases and the J gene end by 7 bases; junction bases not matched to a gene: 5. CDR1 and CDR2 from the germline V gene are SGHRS and YFSETQ. CDR3 sequence reads: CASSETSGRAYTQYF. CDR3 bases: TGCGCCAGCAGCGAGACTAGCGGGAGGGCGTATACGCAGTATTTT.

The chain recombines TRBV12-3 or TRBV12-4 with TRBJ1-2; 9 bases line up with TRBD1. Trimming took 3 bases from V and 7 from J; bases not matched to a gene: 6. This CDR3 is built from 14 residues. This chain's CDR3 is CASSFGTGYGGYTF. The DNA for the CDR3 is TGTGCCAGCAGTTTTGGGACAGGGTACGGTGGCTACACCTTC.

This clonotype was seen repeatedly, ten times or more. The CDR3 DNA follows: TGCGCCAGCAGACAAACTACTAGCGGGAGTGCAGAGACCCAGTACTTC. Residues: CASRQTTSGSAETQYF. The V call is TRBV5-1, the J call TRBJ2-5; 11 bases are a match to TRBD2. The germline V gene has CDR1 SGHRS and CDR2 YFSETQ. The CDR3 runs 16 residues. Trimming at V came to 5 bases and at J to 4 bases, leaving 10 bases not matched to a gene.

This clonotype has a count of ten or more. This chain joins TRBV7-8 and TRBJ2-2; either TRBD1 or TRBD2 may fit D (7 bases each). The germline V and J ends were trimmed by 7 bases and 5 bases, with 20 bases remaining between them. Germline V gives CDR1 SGHVS, CDR2 FQNEAQ. The CDR3 covers 16 residues. In DNA, the CDR3 is TGTGCCAGCACCCCGGGGGAGGGGGCAGGGACCGGGGAGCTGTTTTTT. This translates into CASTPGEGAGTGELFF.

In this sample, this clonotype turned up a few times. V gene TRBV13 combines with J gene TRBJ2-2; D ambiguous. Looked up from germline, CDR1 is PRHDT and CDR2 is FYEKMQ (reference sequence). V was clipped by 4 bases and J by 7 bases, with 16 bases between them. This CDR3 has 15 residues. In DNA form, the CDR3 reads TGTGCCAGCAGCTCTTGGACGGTTCTGAGCGGGGAGCTGTTTTTT. Protein: CASSSWTVLSGELFF.

This clonotype has a count of ten or more. The J gene is TRBJ2-2, the V gene TRBV6-5, with TRBD2 as a possible D gene (6 bases). Deletions cut 1 base from V and 6 bases from J, with 15 bases between. The CDR3 contains 16 residues. CDR1 and CDR2 (germline): MNHEY, SVGAGI. The CDR3 DNA is TGTGCCAGCAGTTACTACGGGGGAGACTATCCCGGGGAGCTGTTTTTT. The encoded protein is CASSYYGGDYPGELFF.

As regards this clonotype: An end of the junction differs from the germline gene, which may be a read error. V is TRBV20-1 and J is TRBJ2-3, with 10 bases lining up with TRBD2. The germline V gene has CDR1 DFQATT and CDR2 SNEGSKA (reference sequence). The CDR3 is 16 amino acids. CDR3 DNA: TGCTGTGCTGGGAGCGGGAGGGGAGGAGGAGGAGATACGCAGTATTTT. Its translation: CCAGSGRGGGGDTQYF.

This clonotype was recorded at least ten times. V and J are TRBV20-1 and TRBJ2-1; weak D call: TRBD2 (6 bases). Germline V gene sequence: CDR1 DFQATT, CDR2 SNEGSKA (reference sequence). The CDR3 loop spans 14 amino acids. V was trimmed by 4 bases and J by 3 bases, leaving 13 bases between them. CDR3 sequence reads: CSAKGLLNYNEQFF. The CDR3 region has the DNA TGCAGTGCTAAGGGACTCCTTAACTACAATGAGCAGTTCTTC.

This clonotype was observed many times. The rearrangement links TRBV20-1 to TRBJ2-5; the D gene is possibly TRBD2 (6 bases). The germline CDR1 and CDR2 sequences are DFQATT and SNEGSKA (reference sequence). There are 15 residues in the CDR3. V gave up 6 bases and J gave up 0 bases, with 17 bases separating them. The CDR3 DNA reads as TGCAGTGCCGGGGGTTGGGAACTGCACCAAGAGACCCAGTACTTC. Translation gives CSAGGWELHQETQYF.

The chain recombines TRBV7-2 with TRBJ2-5, with TRBD2 identical over 10 bases. This CDR3 has 15 amino acids. V shed 4 bases and J 5 bases; nucleotides not matched to a gene: 7. The germline CDR1 and CDR2 sequences are SGHTA and FQGNSA. CDR3 residues: CASSSRLAGVETQYF. The CDR3 region has the DNA TGTGCCAGCAGCTCCAGGCTAGCGGGAGTCGAGACCCAGTACTTC.

Ten or more counts support this clonotype. V usage is TRBV6-2 or TRBV6-3 and J usage is TRBJ2-1, with D unresolved. V lost 1 base and J lost 7, with 11 bases in between. Germline V gene data show CDR1 as MNHEY and CDR2 as SVGEGT. This CDR3 is 14 amino acids long. The CDR3 region is CASSYLARGNEQFF. The CDR3 DNA reads as TGTGCCAGCAGTTACTTGGCTCGTGGGAATGAGCAGTTCTTC.

This clonotype appeared a few times. The rearrangement links TRBV6-4 to TRBJ2-1, with TRBD2 matching 7 bases. V lost 6 bases, J lost 4 bases, and 15 bases stayed unmatched. Germline V lookup: CDR1 MRHNA, CDR2 SNTAGT. There are 17 residues in the CDR3. The CDR3 reads CASSRPRRAGSYNEQFF. The CDR3 coding sequence is TGTGCCAGCAGCCGACCGCGACGAGCGGGATCTTACAATGAGCAGTTCTTC.

This clonotype was seen at least ten times. This chain joins TRBV9 and TRBJ2-1, with D perhaps TRBD1 (5 bases). Germline values: CDR1 SGDLS, CDR2 YYNGEE. The CDR3 has 15 amino acids. V lost 4 bases to trimming and J lost 9 bases, with 20 bases between them. The chain's CDR3 is CASSQGYQDISEQFF. CDR3 in DNA: TGTGCCAGCAGCCAGGGTTACCAAGATATCTCTGAGCAGTTCTTC.

This clonotype was recorded once. Just one base apart from a much larger clone, this may be a read error. V is TRBV28 and J is TRBJ2-7; D assignment may be TRBD1 or TRBD2 (5 bases each). The germline CDR1 and CDR2 sequences are MDHEN and SYDVKM. The CDR3 contains 15 residues. V dropped 10 bases and J dropped 0 bases, with 19 bases sitting between them. The chain's CDR3 is CATPQTDYISYEQYF. The DNA of the CDR3 is TGTGCCACACCCCAGACAGACTACATCTCCTACGAGCAGTACTTC. The variable domain in full, with the rest retrieved from reference TRBV28 and TRBJ2-7, is DVKVTQSSRYLVKRTGEKVFLECVQDMDHENMFWYRQDPGLGLRLIYFSYDVKMKEKGDIPEGYSVSREKKERFSLILESASTNQTSMYLCATPQTDYISYEQYFGPGTRLTVT.

This clonotype was picked up many times. Written as DNA, the CDR3 is TGTGCCAGCCTGAAAACAACGGCTGCCGGTGAGCAGTACTTC. Translated, it gives CASLKTTAAGEQYF. This chain connects TRBV12-3 or TRBV12-4 to TRBJ2-7; D is unresolved. The CDR3 runs to 14 residues. The V end lost 8 bases, the J end lost 7 bases, and 21 bases lay between the germline ends.

This clonotype was detected a few times. The CDR3 DNA reads TGTGCCAGCAGCCAAGATGGGCTAGCATACAATGAGCAGTTCTTC. Its translation: CASSQDGLAYNEQFF. This chain joins TRBV3-1 and TRBJ2-1; D is possibly TRBD2 (5 bases). V lost 0 bases, J lost 4 bases, and 10 bases lay in between. Per germline, CDR1 LGHDT and CDR2 YNNKEL (reference sequence). The CDR3 is made up of 15 amino acids.